Presented here are 3 T cell receptor beta chains from one specimen sequenced in a study of OX40 agonist ivuxolimab in advanced cancers. The receptor library was made with the immunoSEQ multiplex PCR assay. TCRdb mirrors the immuneACCESS table, restricted to in-frame sequences. Some clones are absent from its copies; in checked studies, under half trace to an unresolved V gene, and the reason for the others is unknown. The sample table records 75,000 to 80,000 clones; around 94% of these occur just once. Of the sample, 20% falls within the top ten clones. Sequencing used CD4+ or CD8+ T cells sorted from blood, obtained in a trial of the OX40 agonist ivuxolimab. These TCRs come from an adult with an advanced solid tumor such as melanoma, head and neck, liver or kidney cancer.

The rearrangement uses TRBV19 and TRBJ2-5, with TRBD2 matching over 7 bases. Germline-derived CDR1 and CDR2 are LNHDA and SQIVND (reference sequence). The CDR3 extends over 13 amino acids. Losses at the gene ends were 8 bases for V and 2 bases for J; bases not matched to a gene: 5. CDR3 amino acids: CASGERGQETQYF. The CDR3 DNA reads TGTGCCAGTGGAGAGCGGGGACAAGAGACCCAGTACTTC.

V usage is TRBV6-1 and J usage is TRBJ2-7; D perhaps matches TRBD1 (6 bases). Germline CDR1 and CDR2: MNHNS and SASEGT. Deletions cut 2 bases from V and 2 bases from J, with 16 bases between. This CDR3 has 16 amino acids. In nucleotides, the CDR3 is TGTGCCAGCAGTGAATGGGTGACAGGTTATACCTACGAGCAGTACTTC. Amino acids: CASSEWVTGYTYEQYF.

The gene calls are TRBV5-1 and TRBJ2-1, with TRBD2 as a possible D gene (5 bases). CDR3 length: 14 amino acids. In germline, CDR1 is SGHRS, CDR2 YFSETQ. The V end was cut by 0 bases, the J end by 6 bases, with 10 bases between. The CDR3, as DNA: TGCGCCAGCAGCTTGGAGAGTGGGAGCAATGAGCAGTTCTTC. It specifies CASSLESGSNEQFF.